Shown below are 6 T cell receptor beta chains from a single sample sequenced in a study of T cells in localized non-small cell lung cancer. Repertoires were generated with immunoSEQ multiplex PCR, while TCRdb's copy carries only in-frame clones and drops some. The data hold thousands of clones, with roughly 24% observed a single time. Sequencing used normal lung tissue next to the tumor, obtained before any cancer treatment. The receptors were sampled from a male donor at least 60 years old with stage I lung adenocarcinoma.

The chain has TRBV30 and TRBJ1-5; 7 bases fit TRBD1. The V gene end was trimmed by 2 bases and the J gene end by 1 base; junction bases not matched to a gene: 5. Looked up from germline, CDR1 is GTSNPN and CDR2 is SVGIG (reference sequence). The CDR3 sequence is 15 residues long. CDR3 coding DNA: TGTGCCTGGAGTTTGGGGACAGTGAGCAATCAGCCCCAGCATTTT. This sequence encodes CAWSLGTVSNQPQHF.

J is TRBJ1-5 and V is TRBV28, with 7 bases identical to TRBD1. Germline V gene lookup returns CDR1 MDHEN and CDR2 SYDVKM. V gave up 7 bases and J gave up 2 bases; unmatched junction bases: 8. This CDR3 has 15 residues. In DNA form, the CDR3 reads TGTGCCAGCACTATCCGCCAGGGGGGCAATCAGCCCCAGCATTTT. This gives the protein CASTIRQGGNQPQHF.

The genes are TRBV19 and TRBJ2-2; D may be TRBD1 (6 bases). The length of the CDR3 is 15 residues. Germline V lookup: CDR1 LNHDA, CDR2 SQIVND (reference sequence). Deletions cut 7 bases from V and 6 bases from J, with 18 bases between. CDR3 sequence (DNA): TGTGCCAGTACCCTAGGGGGTCGGGCCCCCGGGGAGCTGTTTTTT. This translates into CASTLGGRAPGELFF. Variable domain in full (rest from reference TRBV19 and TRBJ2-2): DGGITQSPKYLFRKEGQNVTLSCEQNLNHDAMYWYRQDPGQGLRLIYYSQIVNDFQKGDIAEGYSVSREKKESFPLTVTSAQKNPTAFYLCASTLGGRAPGELFFGEGSRLTVL.

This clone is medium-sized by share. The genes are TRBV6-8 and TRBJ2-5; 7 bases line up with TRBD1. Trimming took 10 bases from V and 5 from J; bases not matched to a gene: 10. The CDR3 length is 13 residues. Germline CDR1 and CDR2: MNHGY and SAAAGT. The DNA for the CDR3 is TGTGCCATCGCATTGACAGGGTCTGAGACCCAGTACTTC. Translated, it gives CAIALTGSETQYF.

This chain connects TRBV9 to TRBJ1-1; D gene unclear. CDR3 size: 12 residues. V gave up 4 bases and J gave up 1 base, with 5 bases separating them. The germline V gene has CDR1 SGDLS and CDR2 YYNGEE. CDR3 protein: CASSFGNTEAFF. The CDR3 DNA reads TGTGCCAGCAGCTTCGGGAACACTGAAGCTTTCTTT.

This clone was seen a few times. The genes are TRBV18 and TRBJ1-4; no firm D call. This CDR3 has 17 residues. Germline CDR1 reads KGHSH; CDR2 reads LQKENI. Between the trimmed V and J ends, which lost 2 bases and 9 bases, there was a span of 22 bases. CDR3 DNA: TGTGCCAGCTCACCAACAGAGGGTGCGCAGGAGCAAAAAAAACTGTTTTTT. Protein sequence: CASSPTEGAQEQKKLFF.